This T cell receptor beta chain appears in the sequencing data of a study of cytomegalovirus exposure and HLA in healthy donors. Germline V lookup: CDR1 LNHDA, CDR2 SQIVND (reference sequence). The V gene lost 1 base and the J gene lost 0 bases, with 6 bases spanning the gap. The CDR3 is 14 amino acids. It was with 60 Vbeta and 13 Jbeta primers that the PCR ran. Original analysis: Tens of millions of unique TCR beta chains, about 11 million of them shared, were counted by a later analysis. Profiling relied on immunoSEQ multiplex PCR, and the TCRdb table lists in-frame clones only, not all of them. Clone size and the V and J calls come from that table; the DNA yielded D and trimming. The sample is made up of roughly 120,000 clones, and the top ten hold over 0.8% of it. General study results and limits: The CMV antigen specificity of a few CMV-associated chains was confirmed through in vitro analysis.

As concerns this clone: No antigen is known for it.

Sequencing was performed on PBMCs. The source of this sequence is a man younger than 30 in good health and CMV-seronegative. The rearrangement links TRBV19 to TRBJ1-1; D not resolved. The CDR3 region is CASSIGQMNTEAFF. CDR3 in DNA: TGTGCCAGTAGTATAGGGCAGATGAACACTGAAGCTTTCTTT.